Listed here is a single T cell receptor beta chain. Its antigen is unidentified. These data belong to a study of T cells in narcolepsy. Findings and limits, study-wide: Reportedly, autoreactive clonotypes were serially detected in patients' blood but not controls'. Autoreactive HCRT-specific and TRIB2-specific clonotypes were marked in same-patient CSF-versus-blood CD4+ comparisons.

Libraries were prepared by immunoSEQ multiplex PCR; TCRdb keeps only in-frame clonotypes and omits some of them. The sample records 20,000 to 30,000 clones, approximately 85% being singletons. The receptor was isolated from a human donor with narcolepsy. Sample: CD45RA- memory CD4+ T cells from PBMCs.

DNA of the CDR3: TGTGCCAGCAGCTTAGCGACCGGGACTTCTTTCACAGATACGCAGTATTTT. Encoded protein: CASSLATGTSFTDTQYF. The V gene is TRBV7-8, the J gene TRBJ2-3; possible D gene TRBD2, 6 bases. This CDR3 is 17 amino acids long. V lost 0 bases to trimming and J lost 2 bases, with 15 bases between them. The germline V gene has CDR1 SGHVS and CDR2 FQNEAQ. The variable domain in full, with the rest retrieved from reference TRBV7-8 and TRBJ2-3, is GAGVSQSPRYKVAKRGQDVALRCDPISGHVSLFWYQQALGQGPEFLTYFQNEAQLDKSGLPSDRFFAERPEGSVSTLKIQRTQQEDSAVYLCASSLATGTSFTDTQYFGPGTRLTVL.